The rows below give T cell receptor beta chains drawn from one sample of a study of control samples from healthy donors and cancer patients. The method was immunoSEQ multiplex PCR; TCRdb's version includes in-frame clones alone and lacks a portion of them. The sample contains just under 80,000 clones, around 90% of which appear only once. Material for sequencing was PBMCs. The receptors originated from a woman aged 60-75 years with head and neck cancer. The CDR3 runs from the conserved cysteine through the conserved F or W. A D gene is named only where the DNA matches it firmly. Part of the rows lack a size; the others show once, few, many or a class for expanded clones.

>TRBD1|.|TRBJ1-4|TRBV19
CATHRGSTNEKLFF
TGTGCCACGCACAGGGGATCGACTAATGAAAAACTGTTTTTT
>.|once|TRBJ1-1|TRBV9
CASSFRNSLNTEAFF
TGTGCCAGCAGCTTCCGGAACTCTCTGAACACTGAAGCTTTCTTT
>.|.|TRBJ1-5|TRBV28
CASSLFWGGQPQHF
TGTGCCAGCAGTTTATTCTGGGGGGGTCAGCCCCAGCATTTT
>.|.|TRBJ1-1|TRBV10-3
CAISESTGSSPTEAFF
TGTGCCATCAGTGAGTCGACGGGATCAAGCCCCACTGAAGCTTTCTTT
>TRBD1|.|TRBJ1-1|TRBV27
CASSLVQGATEAFF
TGTGCCAGCAGTTTAGTTCAGGGGGCAACAGAAGCTTTCTTT
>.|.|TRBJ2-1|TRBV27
CASSKKVGVGEQFF
TGTGCCAGCAGCAAAAAAGTGGGGGTAGGTGAGCAGTTCTTC
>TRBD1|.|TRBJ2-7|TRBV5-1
CASIPPPGTGGYEQYF
TGCGCCAGCATCCCCCCACCCGGGACAGGGGGCTACGAGCAGTACTTC
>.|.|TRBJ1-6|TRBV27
CASSWAAGRPDNSPLHF
TGTGCCAGCAGTTGGGCCGCGGGGAGACCGGATAATTCACCCCTCCACTTT
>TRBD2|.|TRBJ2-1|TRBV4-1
CASSQTPGTSGRFEQFF
TGCGCCAGCAGCCAGACACCCGGGACTAGCGGGAGGTTTGAGCAGTTCTTC
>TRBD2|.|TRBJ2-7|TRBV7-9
CASSLAGVVSEQYF
TGTGCCAGCAGTCTAGCGGGAGTAGTATCCGAGCAGTACTTC
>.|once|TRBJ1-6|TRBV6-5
CASSYGQKDSPLHF
TGTGCCAGCAGTTACGGGCAGAAGGATTCACCCCTCCACTTT
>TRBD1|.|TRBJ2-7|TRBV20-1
CSASRRQGTYEQYF
TGCAGTGCTAGTAGGCGACAGGGTACCTACGAGCAGTACTTC
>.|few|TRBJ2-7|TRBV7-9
CASSLPRDNSYEQYF
TGTGCCAGCAGCCTCCCCCGGGATAACTCCTACGAGCAGTACTTC
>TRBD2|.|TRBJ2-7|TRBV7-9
CASSSTGTSGSRYEQYF
TGTGCCAGCAGCTCGACCGGGACTAGCGGGAGCCGCTACGAGCAGTACTTC
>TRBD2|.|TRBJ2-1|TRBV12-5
CASGFIRLLGREGGNEQFF
TGTGCTAGTGGTTTTATTAGATTGTTGGGGCGGGAGGGGGGCAATGAGCAGTTCTTC
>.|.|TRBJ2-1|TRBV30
CAWSGGPYNEQFF
TGTGCCTGGAGTGGTGGGCCCTACAATGAGCAGTTCTTC
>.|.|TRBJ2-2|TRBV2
CASSTAGGGTGELFF
TGTGCCAGCAGTACCGCAGGGGGGGGCACCGGGGAGCTGTTTTTT
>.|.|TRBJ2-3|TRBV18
CASSPPGPTDTQYF
TGTGCCAGCTCACCACCGGGACCCACAGATACGCAGTATTTT
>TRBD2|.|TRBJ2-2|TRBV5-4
CASSFLAVGGELFF
TGTGCCAGCAGCTTCCTAGCGGTAGGCGGGGAGCTGTTTTTT
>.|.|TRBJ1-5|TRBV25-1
CASTAGSNQPQHF
TGTGCCAGCACCGCGGGTAGCAATCAGCCCCAGCATTTT
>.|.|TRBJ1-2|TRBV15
CATSREGFYGYTF
TGTGCCACCAGCAGAGAAGGGTTTTATGGCTACACCTTC
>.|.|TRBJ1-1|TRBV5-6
CASSFSGNTEAFF
TGTGCCAGCAGCTTTTCAGGGAACACTGAAGCTTTCTTT
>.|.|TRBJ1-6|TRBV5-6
CASSSLQGWVSPLHF
TGTGCCAGCAGCTCACTACAGGGTTGGGTTTCACCCCTCCACTTT
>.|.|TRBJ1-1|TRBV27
CASSPGTGGSEAFF
TGTGCCAGCAGTCCCGGGACGGGCGGATCTGAAGCTTTCTTT
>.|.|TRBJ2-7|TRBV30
CAWSEQPGYEQYF
TGTGCCTGGAGTGAACAACCGGGCTACGAGCAGTACTTC
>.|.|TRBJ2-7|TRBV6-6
CASSYPPPPYEQYF
TGTGCCAGCAGTTACCCCCCTCCGCCCTACGAGCAGTACTTC
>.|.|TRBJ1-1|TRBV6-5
CASRLSGSNTEAFF
TGTGCCAGCAGGCTATCAGGGAGCAACACTGAAGCTTTCTTT
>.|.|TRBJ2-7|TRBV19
CASSIRGLFNEQYF
TGTGCCAGTAGTATCCGGGGGCTGTTCAACGAGCAGTACTTC
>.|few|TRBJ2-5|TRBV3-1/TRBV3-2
CASSQGETQYF
TGTGCCAGCAGCCAAGGCGAGACCCAGTACTTC
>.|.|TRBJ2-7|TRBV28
CASRDLISYEQYF
TGTGCCAGCAGGGACCTGATCTCCTACGAGCAGTACTTC
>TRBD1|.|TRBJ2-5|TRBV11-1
CASSLGRTGGLETQYF
TGTGCCAGCAGCTTAGGTCGGACAGGGGGTCTGGAGACCCAGTACTTC
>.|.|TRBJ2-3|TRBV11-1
CASSLELFTDTQYF
TGTGCCAGCAGCTTAGAATTATTTACAGATACGCAGTATTTT
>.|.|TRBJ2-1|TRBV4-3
CASSQAVSSYNEQFF
TGCGCCAGCAGCCAAGCTGTGAGCTCCTACAATGAGCAGTTCTTC
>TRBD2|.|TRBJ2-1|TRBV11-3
CASSLRTSGAEQFF
TGTGCCAGCAGCCTCCGTACTAGCGGGGCCGAGCAGTTCTTC
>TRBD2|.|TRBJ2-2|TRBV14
CASSPWTSGRLDGELFF
TGTGCCAGCAGTCCCTGGACTAGCGGGAGACTCGACGGGGAGCTGTTTTTT